The T cell receptor (beta chain) under discussion was sequenced for a study of follicular helper T cells after annual influenza vaccination. The CDR3 runs to 13 residues. Germline CDR1 ENHRY, CDR2 SYGVKD. Between the trimmed V and J ends, which lost 10 bases and 0 bases, there was a span of 9 bases. The time point denotes: 2015-2016 season, pre-vaccination. Donors with HIV/AIDS, active malignancy, immunomodulators or active illness were excluded. Worth noting for this clone: Its antigen is still unknown.

Sequenced by immunoSEQ multiplex PCR; TCRdb stores in-frame clones only, minus some. The sample holds some 5,000 clones, 82% seen once. Findings of the study overall: Successive annual vaccinations recalled a recurrent oligoclonal ICOS+CD38+ cTfh response with influenza-specific clonotypes.

The chain joins TRBV10-3 to TRBJ1-4; D gene unclear. The TCR originated in an adult who received the influenza vaccine. Sequencing was performed on CXCR5+ CD38- circulating T follicular helper cells from blood, taken on the day of influenza vaccination. Subset given: circulating Tfh, non-naive CD4+CXCR5+PD-1+ (ICOS+CD38+ or ICOS-CD38-). The CDR3: CATGGPTNEKLFF. The CDR3, as DNA: TGTGCCACCGGAGGTCCAACTAATGAAAAACTGTTTTTT.